What follows is one T cell receptor beta chain and its context. Its antigen is currently unknown. The entry originates in a study of cytomegalovirus exposure and HLA in healthy donors. This PCR relied on a set of 60 Vbeta primers and 13 Jbeta primers. Study processing details: In a later analysis, the count reached some 88 million unique TCR beta chains, with 10 million to 14 million shared. Profiling relied on immunoSEQ multiplex PCR, and the TCRdb table lists in-frame clones only, not all of them. The V and J calls and clone size were taken over from that table, and D and trimming were inferred from the DNA. Of around 140,000 clones in the sample, over 70% were seen once. Study results and limitations: Later analysis identified several of the most significant clusters that appeared linked to common viral pathogens. HLA-A and HLA-B allele assignments for most subjects were reportedly predicted accurately using TCR beta sequences.

What was sequenced was PBMCs. This TCR derives from a man aged 40-49 years in good health and CMV-seronegative.

The CDR3 DNA reads as TGTGCCAGCACCCTTGCCGGGTCCTTCAATCAGCCCCAGCATTTT. It codes for CASTLAGSFNQPQHF. This chain joins TRBV28 and TRBJ1-5; D not resolved. V lost 7 bases to trimming and J lost 3 bases, with 16 bases between them. The CDR3 has 15 amino acids. Germline V gene sequence: CDR1 MDHEN, CDR2 SYDVKM.